A single sample is the source of the 19 T cell receptor beta chains below, sequenced in a study of Ad26.COV2.S vaccination and SARS-CoV-2 variants. The repertoire was sequenced with immunoSEQ multiplex PCR; TCRdb's copy has only in-frame clones and lacks some. Among about 400,000 clones listed, 70% to 90% were seen once. Documented treatment: over 15 received Ad26.COV2.S at low or high dose, single or two shots; several received placebo; per-sample allocation not given. Day 63 following the first vaccine or placebo injection was when the samples were taken. The source was peripheral blood, collected in a trial of Ad26.COV2.S vaccine versus placebo. The receptor source for this set is a person between 18 and 65 years old who received the Ad26.COV2.S COVID-19 vaccine or a placebo.

The CDR3 sequence: CASSPTRGQETQYF. For the CDR3, the DNA is TGTGCCAGCAGCCCCACCAGGGGGCAAGAGACCCAGTACTTC. V gene TRBV11-3 combines with J gene TRBJ2-5; 7 bases line up with TRBD1. Germline CDR1 and CDR2: SGHNT and YENEEA. There are 14 residues in the CDR3. Trimming cost V 5 bases and J 2 bases; bases outside gene matches: 5.

This clone was counted a single time. The chain employs TRBV28 and TRBJ2-5; TRBD2 aligns across 9 bases. CDR1 MDHEN and CDR2 SYDVKM come from the germline V gene. V shed 8 bases, J shed 4 bases, and the junction held 8 bases outside the gene matches. CDR3 length: 14 amino acids. CDR3 DNA sequence: TGTGCCAGCTGTTCGGGTAGCGGGAGAGAGACCCAGTACTTC. This sequence encodes CASCSGSGRETQYF.

V usage is TRBV9 and J usage is TRBJ2-5, with D perhaps TRBD2 (5 bases). The germline gives CDR1 SGDLS, CDR2 YYNGEE. Deletions cut 3 bases from V and 3 bases from J, with 12 bases between. The CDR3 extends over 14 amino acids. CDR3 nucleotides: TGTGCCAGCAGCGAAGCGGCCAGTAAAGAGACCCAGTACTTC. Its translation is CASSEAASKETQYF. The whole variable domain, remainder taken from reference TRBV9 and TRBJ2-5, is DSGVTQTPKHLITATGQRVTLRCSPRSGDLSVYWYQQSLDQGLQFLIQYYNGEERAKGNILERFSAQQFPDLHSELNLSSLELGDSALYFCASSEAASKETQYFGPGTRLLVL.

This chain joins TRBV6-5 and TRBJ2-7; 8 bases match TRBD1. CDR1 and CDR2 (germline): MNHEY, SVGAGI. This CDR3 region has 15 residues. Unmatched junction bases numbered 8, after V lost 4 bases and J lost 3 bases. Here the CDR3 reads CASSSRQGPYYEQYF. The CDR3 bases are TGTGCCAGCAGTTCCCGACAGGGGCCTTACTACGAGCAGTACTTC.

J is TRBJ1-3 and V is TRBV18; the D is unclear. The CDR3 spans 13 residues. The germline V gene encodes CDR1 KGHSH and CDR2 LQKENI. The V gene lost 2 bases and the J gene lost 4 bases, with 6 bases spanning the gap. This chain's CDR3 is CASSPNTGNTIYF. Written as DNA, the CDR3 is TGTGCCAGCTCACCAAACACCGGAAACACCATATATTTT. The full variable domain, completed using reference TRBV18 and TRBJ1-3, is NAGVMQNPRHLVRRRGQEARLRCSPMKGHSHVYWYRQLPEEGLKFMVYLQKENIIDESGMPKERFSAEFPKEGPSILRIQQVVRGDSAAYFCASSPNTGNTIYFGEGSWLTVV.

The genes are TRBV5-1 and TRBJ2-3; 10 bases align to TRBD2. CDR3 size: 15 residues. Germline loops: CDR1 SGHRS, CDR2 YFSETQ. The junction had 1 base not matched to a gene; V was cut back by 0 bases and J by 3 bases. CDR3 nucleotides: TGCGCCAGCAGCTTGGAGACTAGCGGGACAGATACGCAGTATTTT. Protein sequence: CASSLETSGTDTQYF.

This clone was picked up one time. The gene calls are TRBV12-3 or TRBV12-4 and TRBJ1-2; D gene uncertain. This CDR3 spans 12 amino acids. V was cut by 2 bases and J by 8 bases, with 9 bases left in between. CDR3 sequence reads: CASSLNGGGYTF. The CDR3 DNA is TGTGCCAGCAGTTTAAACGGTGGGGGCTACACCTTC.

This sequence joins TRBV6-2 or TRBV6-3 and TRBJ2-5; tentative D call: TRBD1 (5 bases). The V and J ends lost 2 bases and 1 base respectively, with 17 bases between them. This CDR3 is built from 17 residues. Per the germline V gene, CDR1 is MNHEY and CDR2 is SVGEGT. The CDR3 spells CASSYAPDIAVQETQYF. CDR3 DNA: TGTGCCAGCAGTTACGCCCCGGACATAGCCGTCCAAGAGACCCAGTACTTC.

V is TRBV30 and J is TRBJ1-4; tentatively, D is TRBD1 (6 bases). This CDR3 is built from 12 residues. Trimming cost V 8 bases and J 7 bases, with 14 bases left between them. Germline V CDR1 and CDR2: GTSNPN, SVGIG (reference sequence). CDR3 sequence: CAQRQVAEKLFF. DNA for the CDR3: TGTGCCCAGAGACAGGTAGCTGAAAAACTGTTTTTT.

The J gene is TRBJ2-5, the V gene TRBV6-5, with a weak D call TRBD2 (6 bases). The CDR3 has 15 residues. Germline V gene sequence: CDR1 MNHEY, CDR2 SVGAGI. The V end lost 10 bases, the J end lost 4 bases, and 22 bases lay between the germline ends. The DNA for the CDR3 is TGTGCCACCAGACCGGAGGGGCTAAGCGGAGAGACCCAGTACTTC. As protein: CATRPEGLSGETQYF.

The chain is built from TRBV6-5 and TRBJ1-2; D gene unclear. Between the trimmed V and J ends, which lost 2 bases and 5 bases, there was a span of 18 bases. The CDR3 covers 16 residues. Germline CDR1 reads MNHEY; CDR2 reads SVGAGI. The CDR3 bases are TGTGCCAGCAGTTACGCGGCTGGGAGTTCCCTTTATGGCTACACCTTC. This gives the protein CASSYAAGSSLYGYTF.

This clone was picked up one time. V gene TRBV3-1 (or the pseudogene TRBV3-2) combines with J gene TRBJ1-6, with 8 bases identical to TRBD1. The CDR3 has 15 residues. V was pared by 2 bases and J by 8 bases, with 5 bases of the junction left unmatched. Germline V lookup: CDR1 LGHDT, CDR2 YNNKEL (reference sequence). CDR3 DNA: TGTGCCAGCAGCCAATTTGACAGGGGAGATTCACCCCTCCACTTT. Translating gives CASSQFDRGDSPLHF.

The chain couples TRBV5-5 to TRBJ2-1; D is perhaps TRBD2 (5 bases). Germline loops: CDR1 SGHKS, CDR2 YYEKEE (reference sequence). The ends were cut back, 4 bases at V and 13 bases at J, with 18 bases in the middle. The CDR3 has 13 residues. CDR3 in DNA: TGTGCCAGCAGCCTACTCTTTGGAGGAGGACAGTTCTTC. Residues: CASSLLFGGGQFF.

This chain connects TRBV11-3 to TRBJ2-1; TRBD2 might be the D (6 bases). Germline V lookup: CDR1 SGHNT, CDR2 YENEEA. The V end was cut by 3 bases, the J end by 2 bases, with 11 bases between. The CDR3 spans 15 residues. The CDR3 DNA reads as TGTGCCAGCAGCTTCGGCGGGGTAACCTACAATGAGCAGTTCTTC. Translated: CASSFGGVTYNEQFF.

The chain is built from TRBV7-9 and TRBJ2-7; D call uncertain. The V gene lost 1 base and the J gene lost 3 bases, with 7 bases spanning the gap. This CDR3 is 13 amino acids long. Germline CDR1 reads SEHNR; CDR2 reads FQNEAQ (reference sequence). The CDR3 DNA reads as TGTGCCAGCAGCTTAGGGCAGTTCTACGAGCAGTACTTC. Its translation: CASSLGQFYEQYF.

This rearrangement joins TRBV5-4 to TRBJ1-1; 9 bases align to TRBD1. CDR1 and CDR2 from the germline V gene are SGHNT and YYREEE (reference sequence). J gave up 3 bases and V 7 bases, and 7 bases lay outside the gene matches. This CDR3 spans 14 amino acids. In DNA form, the CDR3 reads TGTGCCAGCGTCCCAAGACAGGGGGACACTGAAGCTTTCTTT. The encoded protein is CASVPRQGDTEAFF.

V and J are TRBV5-4 and TRBJ1-6, with a possible D match to TRBD1 (5 bases). Germline CDR1 is SGHNT and CDR2 is YYREEE (reference sequence). The CDR3 runs to 14 residues. V lost 2 bases and J lost 5, with 8 bases in between. The CDR3 nucleotides are TGTGCCAGCAGCTTAGACAGAGATAATTCACCCCTCCACTTT. Its translation is CASSLDRDNSPLHF.

Worth noting for this clone: At one of its ends the junction is not consistent with the germline gene, which may arise from a read error. V gene TRBV11-2 combines with J gene TRBJ2-2; TRBD2 matches at 7 bases. Germline CDR1 reads SGHAT; CDR2 reads FQNNGV. The CDR3 extends over 15 amino acids. The CDR3 spells CASGLGEGRTGELFF. The CDR3 bases are TGTGCCAGCGGCTTGGGGGAGGGCCGTACCGGGGAGCTGTTTTTT.

The chain has TRBV7-7 and TRBJ2-7, with 7 bases identical to TRBD1. V gave up 5 bases and J gave up 6 bases; unmatched junction bases: 7. This CDR3 contains 13 residues. In germline, CDR1 is SSHAT, CDR2 FNYEAQ (reference sequence). The CDR3 nucleotides read TGTGCCAGCAGCCGGACAGGTCTAAGCGAGCAGTACTTC. Translation gives CASSRTGLSEQYF.